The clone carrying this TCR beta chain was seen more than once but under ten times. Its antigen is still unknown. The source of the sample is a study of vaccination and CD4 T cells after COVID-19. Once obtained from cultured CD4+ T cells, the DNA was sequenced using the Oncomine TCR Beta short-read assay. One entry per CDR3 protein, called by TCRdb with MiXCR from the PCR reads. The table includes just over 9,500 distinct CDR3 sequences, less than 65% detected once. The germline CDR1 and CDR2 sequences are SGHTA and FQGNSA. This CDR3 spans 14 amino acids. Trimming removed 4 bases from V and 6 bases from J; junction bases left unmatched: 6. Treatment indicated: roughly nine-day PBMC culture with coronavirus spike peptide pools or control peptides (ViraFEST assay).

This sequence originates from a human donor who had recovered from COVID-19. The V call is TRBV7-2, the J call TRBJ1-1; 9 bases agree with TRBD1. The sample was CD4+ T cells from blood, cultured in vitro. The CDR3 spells CASSWDRESAEAFF. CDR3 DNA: TGTGCCAGCAGCTGGGACAGGGAGTCGGCTGAAGCTTTCTTT. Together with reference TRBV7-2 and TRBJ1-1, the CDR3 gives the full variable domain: GAGVSQSPSNKVTEKGKDVELRCDPISGHTALYWYRQSLGQGLEFLIYFQGNSAPDKSGLPSDRFSAERTGGSVSTLTIQRTQQEDSAVYLCASSWDRESAEAFFGQGTRLTVV.